A selection of T cell receptor beta chains follows, all from one sample in a study of T cell responses to AZD1222 COVID-19 vaccine. Clones were read by immunoSEQ multiplex PCR, and TCRdb kept only the in-frame ones, dropping some. The repertoire consists of just under 90,000 clones, with 88% occurring once and the leading ten covering approximately 6.3%. Sequencing was performed on peripheral blood, taken on day 0 of AZD1222 vaccination. The receptors come from an adult in good health. The CDR3 runs from the conserved cysteine through the conserved F or W. Fields, in order: clone size, J gene, V gene, D gene, CDR3 DNA, CDR3 protein. D genes are given only for firm matches. Where a row states a size, it is once, few, many or the class of an expanded clone; other rows omit it.

clone size: few; J gene: TRBJ2-2; V gene: TRBV3-1/TRBV3-2; D gene: -; CDR3 DNA: TGTGCCAGCAGCCCACGAGGGGCCGGGGAGCTGTTTTTT; CDR3 protein: CASSPRGAGELFF
clone size: -; J gene: TRBJ1-5; V gene: TRBV18; D gene: -; CDR3 DNA: TGTGCCAGCTCACCAGGGATTAGCAATCAGCCCCAGCATTTT; CDR3 protein: CASSPGISNQPQHF
clone size: -; J gene: TRBJ1-5; V gene: TRBV10-2; D gene: -; CDR3 DNA: TGCGCCAGCAGTGTAGAGGGCTATCAGCCCCAGCATTTT; CDR3 protein: CASSVEGYQPQHF
clone size: -; J gene: TRBJ2-1; V gene: TRBV20-1; D gene: -; CDR3 DNA: TGCAGTGCTAGTCATGAGCAGTTCTTC; CDR3 protein: CSASHEQFF
clone size: -; J gene: TRBJ2-7; V gene: TRBV20-1; D gene: TRBD1; CDR3 DNA: TGCAGTGCTACTGACAGGGCCCTACTCCCCTACGAGCAGTACTTC; CDR3 protein: CSATDRALLPYEQYF
clone size: -; J gene: TRBJ1-2; V gene: TRBV7-9; D gene: TRBD1; CDR3 DNA: TGTGCCAGCAGCTTAGGCCCCGGGACAGCACTATATGGCTACACCTTC; CDR3 protein: CASSLGPGTALYGYTF
clone size: once; J gene: TRBJ2-6; V gene: TRBV11-3; D gene: TRBD2; CDR3 DNA: TGTGCCAGCAGCTTAGGGCCAAGCGGGGGCGGTGGGGCCAACGTCCTGACTTTC; CDR3 protein: CASSLGPSGGGGANVLTF
clone size: -; J gene: TRBJ1-5; V gene: TRBV10-3; D gene: -; CDR3 DNA: TGTGCCATCAGTGAGTCAGGAGGATCAGGGGCGGACAATCAGCCCCAGCATTTT; CDR3 protein: CAISESGGSGADNQPQHF
clone size: once; J gene: TRBJ1-2; V gene: TRBV5-6; D gene: TRBD1; CDR3 DNA: TGTGCCAGCAGCTTAGCGGGACAGGCCTTCTATGGCTACACCTTC; CDR3 protein: CASSLAGQAFYGYTF
clone size: -; J gene: TRBJ2-2; V gene: TRBV9; D gene: -; CDR3 DNA: TGTGCCAGCAGCGTAGTTGGAGGGGGAGGCGGGGAGCTGTTTTTT; CDR3 protein: CASSVVGGGGGELFF
clone size: -; J gene: TRBJ1-2; V gene: TRBV25-1; D gene: -; CDR3 DNA: TGTGCCAGCACCGAGGACAACGATGGCTACACCTTC; CDR3 protein: CASTEDNDGYTF
clone size: -; J gene: TRBJ1-6; V gene: TRBV18; D gene: TRBD1; CDR3 DNA: TGTGCCAGCTCACTGCAACAGGGGCCGACCCATAATTCACCCCTCCACTTT; CDR3 protein: CASSLQQGPTHNSPLHF
clone size: -; J gene: TRBJ2-2; V gene: TRBV5-4; D gene: -; CDR3 DNA: TGTGCCAGCAGCTTGGACGATCTAGGGAACACCGGGGAGCTGTTTTTT; CDR3 protein: CASSLDDLGNTGELFF
clone size: -; J gene: TRBJ2-1; V gene: TRBV6-1; D gene: TRBD2; CDR3 DNA: TGTGCCAGCAGTGGGGCCGGGAGGGACTCCTACAATGAGCAGTTCTTC; CDR3 protein: CASSGAGRDSYNEQFF
clone size: -; J gene: TRBJ2-4; V gene: TRBV28; D gene: -; CDR3 DNA: TGTGCCAGCAGTTTAAGGGGCGGCCGCAGTATTCAGTACTTC; CDR3 protein: CASSLRGGRSIQYF
clone size: -; J gene: TRBJ2-2; V gene: TRBV6-5; D gene: TRBD1; CDR3 DNA: TGTGCCAGCGGGACAGGGGGCCTCGGGGAGCTGTTTTTT; CDR3 protein: CASGTGGLGELFF
clone size: -; J gene: TRBJ2-2; V gene: TRBV4-1; D gene: TRBD2; CDR3 DNA: TGCGCCAGCAGCCCCGGCCCCATTAGCGGGAGGGCCGACACCGGGGAGCTGTTTTTT; CDR3 protein: CASSPGPISGRADTGELFF
clone size: -; J gene: TRBJ2-3; V gene: TRBV5-6; D gene: -; CDR3 DNA: TGTGCCAGCAGCCAACGGGCAGGGGGGCAGGGGACGCAGTATTTT; CDR3 protein: CASSQRAGGQGTQYF
clone size: once; J gene: TRBJ2-2; V gene: TRBV7-3; D gene: TRBD1; CDR3 DNA: TGTGCCAGCAGCTCTGGACAGGGACCGTCCGGGGAGCTGTTTTTT; CDR3 protein: CASSSGQGPSGELFF
clone size: once; J gene: TRBJ2-1; V gene: TRBV15; D gene: TRBD2; CDR3 DNA: TGTGCCACCAGCAGAGGTTACTCTAGCGGGAAGTCGGATGAGCAGTTCTTC; CDR3 protein: CATSRGYSSGKSDEQFF
clone size: once; J gene: TRBJ2-1; V gene: TRBV27; D gene: TRBD2; CDR3 DNA: TGTGCCAGCAGTTTCTTCCGACTAGCGGGAGCTGGCTCCTACAATGAGCAGTTCTTC; CDR3 protein: CASSFFRLAGAGSYNEQFF
clone size: -; J gene: TRBJ1-5; V gene: TRBV28; D gene: -; CDR3 DNA: TGTGCCAGCAGTTTCGTCGGTCTGCGTCAGCCCCAGCATTTT; CDR3 protein: CASSFVGLRQPQHF
clone size: -; J gene: TRBJ1-4; V gene: TRBV7-2; D gene: -; CDR3 DNA: TGTGCCAGCAGCTTAGTAACCGTGAATAATGAAAAACTGTTTTTT; CDR3 protein: CASSLVTVNNEKLFF
clone size: -; J gene: TRBJ1-4; V gene: TRBV6-5; D gene: -; CDR3 DNA: TGTGCCAGCAGTTACGACAAGTTCCTGTTTTTT; CDR3 protein: CASSYDKFLFF
clone size: once; J gene: TRBJ1-2; V gene: TRBV28; D gene: TRBD1; CDR3 DNA: TGTGCCAGCAGCGATGAGGGACAGGGGATTAATGGCTACACCTTC; CDR3 protein: CASSDEGQGINGYTF
clone size: -; J gene: TRBJ2-3; V gene: TRBV24-1; D gene: -; CDR3 DNA: TGTGCCACCAGTGCCCCCGCCAGGGTCGCAGATACGCAGTATTTT; CDR3 protein: CATSAPARVADTQYF
clone size: once; J gene: TRBJ2-3; V gene: TRBV5-1; D gene: -; CDR3 DNA: TGCGCCAGCAGCTGGGGACTGTCAGAGGATACGCAGTATTTT; CDR3 protein: CASSWGLSEDTQYF
clone size: -; J gene: TRBJ2-2; V gene: TRBV28; D gene: -; CDR3 DNA: TGTGCCAGCACCCAAGGCGGAAGCGCCGGGGAGCTGTTTTTT; CDR3 protein: CASTQGGSAGELFF
clone size: -; J gene: TRBJ2-5; V gene: TRBV11-2; D gene: TRBD2; CDR3 DNA: TGTGCCAGCAGTTCTAGCGGACAAGAGACCCAGTACTTC; CDR3 protein: CASSSSGQETQYF